This T cell receptor beta chain was documented in a study of blood T cell repertoires in COVID-19. How the authors handled the data: Amplified reference gene primers provided the basis for estimating nucleated cell counts. This table comes from immunoSEQ multiplex PCR, and its TCRdb copy is limited to in-frame clones, with some not included. V and J calls and clone size are those listed in that table; D and trimming were worked out from the DNA. Among 75,000 to 100,000 clones listed, 82% were seen once. Source material: peripheral blood. The clonotype was recovered from a human donor in a cohort sampled during active COVID-19.

CDR3 protein: CASSVGDTDTQYF. The CDR3, as DNA: TGTGCCAGCAGCGTCGGGGACACAGATACGCAGTATTTT. The V and J genes are TRBV25-1 and TRBJ2-3; tentatively, D is TRBD2 (5 bases). Trimming removed 6 bases at V and 2 bases at J, with 9 bases between. The CDR3 sequence is 13 residues long. The V gene's germline CDR1 is MGHDK and CDR2 SYGVNS.